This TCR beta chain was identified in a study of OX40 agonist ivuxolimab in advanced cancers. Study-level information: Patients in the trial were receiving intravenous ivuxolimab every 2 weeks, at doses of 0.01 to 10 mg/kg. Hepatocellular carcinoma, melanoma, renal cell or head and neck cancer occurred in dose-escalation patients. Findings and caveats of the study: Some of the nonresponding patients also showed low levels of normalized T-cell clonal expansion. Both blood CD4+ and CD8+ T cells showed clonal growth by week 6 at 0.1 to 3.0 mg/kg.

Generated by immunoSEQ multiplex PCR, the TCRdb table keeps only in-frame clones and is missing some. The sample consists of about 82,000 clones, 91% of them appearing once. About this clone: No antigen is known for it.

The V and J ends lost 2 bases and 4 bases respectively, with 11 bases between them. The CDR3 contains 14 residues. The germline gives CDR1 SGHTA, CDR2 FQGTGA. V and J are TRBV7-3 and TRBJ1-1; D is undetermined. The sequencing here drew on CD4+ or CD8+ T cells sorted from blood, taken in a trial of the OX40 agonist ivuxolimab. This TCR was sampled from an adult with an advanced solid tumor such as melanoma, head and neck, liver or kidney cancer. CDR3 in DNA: TGTGCCAGCAGCTTAGATCGGTTGGGCACTGAAGCTTTCTTT. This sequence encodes CASSLDRLGTEAFF.